The text below deals with one TCR beta chain. Measured with immunoSEQ multiplex PCR; TCRdb has only the in-frame clones, and not every one. Here the sample spans 150,000 to 200,000 clones, about three quarters being singletons. This sample is part of a study of blood T cell repertoires in COVID-19. As for the study in general: Researchers got acute and convalescent COVID-19 samples from the United States, Italy and Spain. PBMCs, B-cell-depleted T cells, or T cells provided the cDNA or gDNA that made up the material.

There are 14 residues in the CDR3. V trimming: 4 bases; J trimming: 4 bases; junction bases outside the gene matches: 4. Germline values: CDR1 SGHRS, CDR2 YFSETQ. The sample comprised peripheral blood. The V and J genes are TRBV5-1 and TRBJ2-7; 11 bases align to TRBD1. The TCR sequence derives from an elderly woman with COVID-19, enrolled during active disease. The CDR3 loop is CASSPGTGGYEQYF. Here the CDR3 DNA reads TGCGCCAGCAGCCCAGGGACAGGGGGATACGAGCAGTACTTC.